This T cell receptor beta chain was documented in a study of blood T cell repertoires in COVID-19. About the research overall: Some COVID-19 samples were acute and others convalescent; all came from the United States, Italy and Spain.

Trimming removed 0 bases from V and 3 bases from J; junction bases left unmatched: 1. The CDR3 is 14 amino acids. Germline CDR1 MNHEY, CDR2 SVGAGI. Regarding this clone: The same CDR3 can be traced to other DNA sequences in this sample.

TCRdb's copy holds only in-frame clones and misses some; the assay was immunoSEQ multiplex PCR. The sample lists hundreds of thousands of clones, about 90% occurring once. The sequenced sample was peripheral blood. V gene TRBV6-5 combines with J gene TRBJ2-7, with 8 bases fitting TRBD1. This sequence originates from a man aged 40-49 years with acute or convalescent COVID-19. CDR3 coding DNA: TGTGCCAGCAGTTACTCGGGACAGGACTACGAGCAGTACTTC. Translated: CASSYSGQDYEQYF.